These 14 T cell receptor beta chains came from one sample sequenced in a study of Ad26.COV2.S vaccination and SARS-CoV-2 variants. Produced via immunoSEQ multiplex PCR; TCRdb's table is partial and in-frame only. The sample gives roughly 510,000 clones, roughly 89% of which show up once; more than 10% is in the top ten. Treatment meaning: 15 to 20 received Ad26.COV2.S at low or high dose, single or two shots; five or six received placebo; per-sample allocation not given. Sampling occurred on day 63 after the first vaccine or placebo injection. Sequenced here: peripheral blood, sampled in a trial of Ad26.COV2.S vaccine versus placebo. These TCRs come from a person between 18 and 65 years old who received the Ad26.COV2.S COVID-19 vaccine or a placebo.

The rearrangement joins TRBV12-3 or TRBV12-4 to TRBJ1-2, with unresolved D. Trimming pared 4 bases from V and 3 bases from J, leaving 6 bases between. The CDR3 has 12 amino acids. CDR3 protein: CASSSSYYGYTF. The CDR3 nucleotides read TGTGCCAGCAGTTCCTCCTACTATGGCTACACCTTC.

The chain links TRBV7-2 to TRBJ1-2; maybe TRBD1 (6 bases). This CDR3 comprises 15 residues. Trimming cost V 2 bases and J 7 bases, with 17 bases left between them. The germline V gene encodes CDR1 SGHTA and CDR2 FQGNSA. CDR3 region: CASSLSGGGRGGYTF. DNA of the CDR3: TGTGCCAGCAGCTTAAGTGGGGGCGGACGGGGTGGCTACACCTTC. Looking up the rest from reference TRBV7-2 and TRBJ1-2 gives the full variable domain: GAGVSQSPSNKVTEKGKDVELRCDPISGHTALYWYRQSLGQGLEFLIYFQGNSAPDKSGLPSDRFSAERTGGSVSTLTIQRTQQEDSAVYLCASSLSGGGRGGYTFGSGTRLTVV.

The V gene is TRBV14, the J gene TRBJ2-1; D remains unclear. The CDR3 is 13 residues long. Germline V gives CDR1 SGHDN, CDR2 FVKESK. Trimming cost V 1 base and J 5 bases, with 6 bases left between them. CDR3 amino acids: CASSQVTDNEQFF. The CDR3 region has the DNA TGTGCCAGCAGCCAAGTAACAGACAATGAGCAGTTCTTC.

This clone occurred a few times. In DNA form, the CDR3 reads TGTGCCAGCAGCCTAAACGACAATCAGCCCCAGCATTTT. This sequence encodes CASSLNDNQPQHF. The chain recombines TRBV7-6 with TRBJ1-5; no reliable D call. The CDR3 spans 13 residues. Trimming took off 5 bases at V and 3 bases at J, with 8 bases between the two ends. Germline values: CDR1 SGHVS, CDR2 FNYEAQ.

The rearrangement joins TRBV6-2 or TRBV6-3 to TRBJ1-5; 8 bases match TRBD1. From germline, CDR1 is MNHEY and CDR2 SVGEGT. V gave up 2 bases and J gave up 9 bases; unmatched junction bases: 12. There are 16 residues in the CDR3. The CDR3 nucleotides are TGTGCCAGCAGTTACCCCGGAGTGGCAGGGGGCTCGCCCCAGCATTTT. It yields the protein CASSYPGVAGGSPQHF.

This sequence joins TRBV4-3 and TRBJ2-5, with 9 bases matching TRBD1. The germline V gene encodes CDR1 LGHNA and CDR2 YSLEER. This CDR3 is 15 amino acids long. V lost 3 bases to trimming and J lost 3 bases; unmatched junction nucleotides: 5. The chain's CDR3 is CASSQGQGKEETQYF. The CDR3 nucleotides are TGCGCCAGCAGCCAGGGACAGGGCAAAGAAGAGACCCAGTACTTC.

V and J are TRBV9 and TRBJ1-4; D is ambiguous. CDR3 length: 16 amino acids. With 3 bases removed from V and 0 bases from J, the gap between germline ends came to 12 bases. Germline V gene data show CDR1 as SGDLS and CDR2 as YYNGEE. CDR3 loop: CASSASPGSTNEKLFF. In DNA, the CDR3 is TGTGCCAGCAGCGCGAGCCCCGGCTCAACTAATGAAAAACTGTTTTTT.

This chain connects TRBV28 to TRBJ1-4; 9 nucleotides align to TRBD1. The V gene end was trimmed by 4 bases and the J gene end by 8 bases; junction bases not matched to a gene: 5. This CDR3 comprises 14 residues. Germline-derived CDR1 and CDR2 are MDHEN and SYDVKM. This CDR3 reads CASSSGTGLEKLFF. CDR3 nucleotide sequence: TGTGCCAGCAGTTCCGGGACAGGGCTGGAAAAACTGTTTTTT.

The rearrangement joins TRBV28 to TRBJ1-4; D unresolved. Germline V lookup: CDR1 MDHEN, CDR2 SYDVKM. CDR3 length equals 12 residues. The V end was cut by 7 bases, the J end by 12 bases, with 15 bases between. The CDR3 bases are TGTGCCAGCACCACCGAGGGAGAAGAACTGTTTTTT. This codes for CASTTEGEELFF. Looking up the rest from reference TRBV28 and TRBJ1-4 gives the full variable domain: DVKVTQSSRYLVKRTGEKVFLECVQDMDHENMFWYRQDPGLGLRLIYFSYDVKMKEKGDIPEGYSVSREKKERFSLILESASTNQTSMYLCASTTEGEELFFGSGTQLSVL.

The chain combines TRBV7-2 with TRBJ2-5, with 7 bases matching TRBD2. This CDR3 spans 15 amino acids. The V gene's germline CDR1 is SGHTA and CDR2 FQGNSA. V lost 5 bases, J lost 4 bases, and 10 bases stayed unmatched. CDR3 sequence: CASSQGGAWGETQYF. The CDR3 DNA is TGTGCCAGCAGCCAGGGAGGGGCTTGGGGAGAGACCCAGTACTTC. Variable domain in full (rest from reference TRBV7-2 and TRBJ2-5): GAGVSQSPSNKVTEKGKDVELRCDPISGHTALYWYRQSLGQGLEFLIYFQGNSAPDKSGLPSDRFSAERTGGSVSTLTIQRTQQEDSAVYLCASSQGGAWGETQYFGPGTRLLVL.

This clone was observed a single time. J is TRBJ1-1 and V is TRBV14; 7 nucleotides align to TRBD1. J gave up 5 bases and V 1 base, and 7 bases lay outside the gene matches. Germline V gives CDR1 SGHDN, CDR2 FVKESK. CDR3 length: 15 residues. The CDR3 reads CASSQVQGRPTEAFF. CDR3 in DNA: TGTGCCAGCAGCCAAGTACAGGGGAGGCCAACTGAAGCTTTCTTT.

This chain connects TRBV7-2 to TRBJ1-5, with unresolved D. The CDR3 is made up of 15 amino acids. V dropped 4 bases and J dropped 2 bases, with 12 bases sitting between them. Germline V lookup: CDR1 SGHTA, CDR2 FQGNSA. DNA of the CDR3: TGTGCCAGCAGCTCCGAGGGTTCTGGCAATCAGCCCCAGCATTTT. Amino acids: CASSSEGSGNQPQHF.

This chain uses TRBV6-6 with TRBJ2-2; 9 nucleotides agree with TRBD2. Per germline, CDR1 MNHNY and CDR2 SVGAGI (reference sequence). V shed 6 bases, J shed 6 bases, and the junction held 11 bases outside the gene matches. The length of the CDR3 is 16 residues. The CDR3 sequence: CASSSGGGRGPGELFF. For the CDR3, the DNA is TGTGCCAGCAGCTCCGGGGGCGGGAGGGGCCCCGGGGAGCTGTTTTTT.

V and J are TRBV7-6 and TRBJ2-1; D remains unclear. Germline assignment: CDR1 SGHVS and CDR2 FNYEAQ. This CDR3 region has 13 residues. V shed 0 bases and J shed 9 bases, with 9 bases lying between them. CDR3 loop: CASSLALAAEQFF. The CDR3 DNA reads TGTGCCAGCAGCTTAGCGCTGGCAGCTGAGCAGTTCTTC.